A single sample gave rise to the 26 T cell receptor beta chains below, sequenced in a study of T-cell reconstitution after alpha-beta-depleted transplantation in children. Unique molecular identifiers tagged the TCRbeta library. TCRdb called the PCR reads again in MiXCR, with one record for every CDR3 protein. The sample records about 610,000 distinct CDR3 sequences, about 11% being singletons. The sequences come from PBMCs from the stem cell graft donor, collected from the stem cell graft. All receptors derive from a human donor who donated a stem cell graft to a child with acute myeloid leukemia.

This clonotype was picked up many times. The rearrangement uses TRBV12-3 or TRBV12-4 and TRBJ2-7; maybe TRBD1 (6 bases). The CDR3 loop spans 12 amino acids. Trimming pared 4 bases from V and 3 bases from J, leaving 7 bases between. CDR3 coding DNA: TGTGCCAGCAGTTACAGGGACTACGAGCAGTACTTC. Encoded protein: CASSYRDYEQYF.

As for this clonotype: Relative to the germline gene, one junction end is altered; a read error may explain this. V is TRBV3-1 and J is TRBJ2-1; 16 bases fit TRBD2. CDR1 and CDR2 from the germline V gene are LGHDT and YNNKEL (reference sequence). The CDR3 spans 18 residues. This CDR3 reads CTSSRAAGTSGRDDEQFF. The CDR3 nucleotides are TGTACCAGCAGCCGTGCCGCCGGGACTAGCGGGAGGGATGATGAGCAGTTCTTC.

The table lists this clonotype with a few counts. The CDR3 loop reads CASSLRSRTEQFF. The CDR3 DNA follows: TGTGCCAGCAGCTTAAGGTCTAGGACTGAGCAGTTCTTC. J is TRBJ2-1 and V is TRBV7-8; D is uncertain. The CDR3 runs 13 residues. The ends were cut back, 2 bases at V and 9 bases at J, with 11 bases in the middle. The germline CDR1 and CDR2 sequences are SGHVS and FQNEAQ.

A few counts support this clonotype. This chain uses TRBV12-3 or TRBV12-4 with TRBJ2-3; D perhaps matches TRBD2 (7 bases). Trimming removed 4 bases at V and 5 bases at J, with 16 bases between. The CDR3 covers 15 residues. CDR3 nucleotide sequence: TGTGCCAGCAGTTCCCCGAGCGGGACATTAGATACGCAGTATTTT. The encoded protein is CASSSPSGTLDTQYF.

This clonotype was counted many times. The CDR3 sequence is CASSLGGRYEQYF. The CDR3 bases are TGTGCCAGCAGTTTGGGGGGCCGTTACGAGCAGTACTTC. This chain connects TRBV27 to TRBJ2-7, with D perhaps being TRBD1 or TRBD2 (6 bases each). The CDR3 is 13 residues long. CDR1 and CDR2 (germline): MNHEY, SMNVEV (reference sequence). Trimming removed 3 bases at V and 4 bases at J, with 10 bases between.

Many counts were recorded for this clonotype. The V and J genes are TRBV11-1 and TRBJ2-7, with D uncertain. The CDR3 extends over 15 amino acids. Germline CDR1 and CDR2: SGHAT and FQDESV (reference sequence). Trimming took 6 bases from V and 1 from J, leaving 16 bases between them. CDR3: CASRPFGLQSYEQYF. As DNA, the CDR3 is TGTGCCAGCAGACCCTTTGGATTGCAATCCTACGAGCAGTACTTC. The entire variable domain, with the rest obtained from reference TRBV11-1 and TRBJ2-7, is as follows: EAEVAQSPRYKITEKSQAVAFWCDPISGHATLYWYRQILGQGPELLVQFQDESVVDDSQLPKDRFSAERLKGVDSTLKIQPAELGDSAMYLCASRPFGLQSYEQYFGPGTRLTVT.

This clonotype was seen at least ten times. The rearrangement joins TRBV5-6 to TRBJ2-7; D possibly corresponds to TRBD2 (5 bases). CDR3 length: 13 residues. The germline V and J ends were trimmed by 4 bases and 2 bases, with 10 bases remaining between them. Germline-derived CDR1 and CDR2 are SGHDT and YYEEEE. Written as DNA, the CDR3 is TGTGCCAGCAGCCCATCGCGGGCCTACGAGCAGTACTTC. It is translated as CASSPSRAYEQYF.

This chain links TRBV3-1 with TRBJ2-7, with 7 positions matching TRBD1. The germline V gene has CDR1 LGHDT and CDR2 YNNKEL (reference sequence). The trim removed 4 bases at V and 0 bases at J, leaving 12 bases unmatched. The CDR3 runs 17 residues. The DNA for the CDR3 is TGTGCCAGCAGCCCACGACCTGGACAGGACAACTCCTACGAGCAGTACTTC. Protein product: CASSPRPGQDNSYEQYF.

This clonotype came up many times. The rearrangement links TRBV29-1 to TRBJ2-7, with 7 nucleotides matching TRBD1. Per the germline V gene, CDR1 is SQVTM and CDR2 is ANQGSEA. The CDR3 has 14 residues. Trimming at V came to 2 bases and at J to 5 bases, leaving 9 bases not matched to a gene. CDR3 in amino acids: CSVERGQGIDEQYF. The CDR3 DNA reads as TGCAGCGTTGAAAGGGGGCAGGGGATTGACGAGCAGTACTTC.

This clonotype showed up just a few times. The chain links TRBV3-1 to TRBJ2-1; 11 nucleotides align to TRBD2. Per the germline V gene, CDR1 is LGHDT and CDR2 is YNNKEL (reference sequence). J lost 4 bases, V lost 0 bases, and 8 bases had no gene match. The CDR3 has 18 residues. The CDR3 spells CASSQEASGRLPYNEQFF. In DNA, the CDR3 is TGTGCCAGCAGCCAAGAGGCTAGCGGGAGGCTCCCGTACAATGAGCAGTTCTTC.

This clonotype was seen ten or more times. V is TRBV12-3 or TRBV12-4 and J is TRBJ2-5, with D possibly TRBD2 on 5 matching bases. The CDR3 has 13 residues. V lost 6 bases and J lost 1, with 9 bases in between. The CDR3 bases are TGTGCCAGCAGCTTAAGCGGCCAAGAGACCCAGTACTTC. Translating gives CASSLSGQETQYF.

V gene TRBV20-1 combines with J gene TRBJ1-5, with 9 nucleotides matching TRBD1. The V and J ends lost 5 bases and 3 bases, in that order; junction bases with no gene match: 11. The V gene's germline CDR1 is DFQATT and CDR2 SNEGSKA (reference sequence). CDR3 length equals 16 residues. Here the CDR3 reads CSAQRPGQGINQPQHF. CDR3 sequence (DNA): TGCAGTGCTCAGAGGCCGGGACAGGGCATCAATCAGCCCCAGCATTTT.

The CDR3 bases are TGTGCCAGCAGTACGGGCAGGGGCGTCGACGAGCAGTACTTC. The encoded protein is CASSTGRGVDEQYF. The rearrangement uses TRBV6-1 and TRBJ2-7; possibly TRBD1 for D (6 bases). Per germline, CDR1 MNHNS and CDR2 SASEGT. This CDR3 contains 14 residues. V lost 5 bases and J 5 bases, leaving 16 bases between the germline ends.

The chain couples TRBV29-1 to TRBJ2-7; 10 nucleotides match TRBD1. CDR1 SQVTM and CDR2 ANQGSEA come from the germline V gene. The trim removed 3 bases at V and 3 bases at J, leaving 2 bases unmatched. This CDR3 has 13 residues. CDR3 DNA: TGCAGCGTTGAGACAGGGGGCCGCTACGAGCAGTACTTC. Encoded protein: CSVETGGRYEQYF.

Ten or more counts support this clonotype. The chain joins TRBV20-1 to TRBJ2-6, with a tentative D call TRBD1 (6 bases). Germline V gives CDR1 DFQATT, CDR2 SNEGSKA (reference sequence). This CDR3 is 15 amino acids long. V lost 5 bases and J lost 4, with 15 bases in between. DNA of the CDR3: TGCAGTGCTTCCCGAGGGGGAACAGGGGCCAACGTCCTGACTTTC. This translates into CSASRGGTGANVLTF.

The rearrangement uses TRBV3-1 and TRBJ2-5, with 9 bases matching TRBD2. CDR1 and CDR2 (germline): LGHDT, YNNKEL (reference sequence). Trimming removed 0 bases from V and 7 bases from J; junction bases left unmatched: 6. This CDR3 is 15 amino acids long. CDR3 in DNA: TGTGCCAGCAGCCAAGATTTGCTAGCGGGAAGGACCCAGTACTTC. This gives the protein CASSQDLLAGRTQYF.

This clonotype was detected only a few times. V and J are TRBV11-3 and TRBJ1-1, with 8 bases that match TRBD1. The junction had 6 bases not matched to a gene; V was cut back by 0 bases and J by 0 bases. Per the germline V gene, CDR1 is SGHNT and CDR2 is YENEEA. CDR3 size: 17 residues. This CDR3 reads CASSLEGTGGLNTEAFF. As DNA, the CDR3 is TGTGCCAGCAGCTTAGAAGGAACAGGGGGTTTGAACACTGAAGCTTTCTTT.

This clonotype was counted at least ten times. The chain carries TRBV29-1 and TRBJ2-5; 9 bases match TRBD2. This CDR3 comprises 12 residues. From germline, CDR1 is SQVTM and CDR2 ANQGSEA. V gave up 8 bases and J gave up 5 bases; unmatched junction bases: 6. DNA of the CDR3: TGCAGCTTCTTAGCGGGAGCGGAGACCCAGTACTTC. Its translation is CSFLAGAETQYF.

This clonotype was counted only a few times. The rearrangement joins TRBV5-1 to TRBJ2-2; D is unresolved. This CDR3 region has 16 residues. Per the germline V gene, CDR1 is SGHRS and CDR2 is YFSETQ. The V gene lost 2 bases and the J gene lost 0 bases, with 11 bases spanning the gap. In DNA form, the CDR3 reads TGCGCCAGCAGCTTCGGGTTGGGTACGAACACCGGGGAGCTGTTTTTT. Its protein product is CASSFGLGTNTGELFF.

This clonotype was found many times. This chain links TRBV28 with TRBJ1-1, with 9 bases matching TRBD1. Germline V gene data show CDR1 as MDHEN and CDR2 as SYDVKM. This CDR3 is 13 amino acids long. J was trimmed by 11 bases and V by 5 bases; bases with no gene match: 9. Here the CDR3 reads CASSRLRTGAAFF. DNA for the CDR3: TGTGCCAGCAGTCGACTTCGGACAGGGGCGGCTTTCTTT.

This clonotype was detected a few times. The gene calls are TRBV2 and TRBJ2-1; D is possibly TRBD1 or TRBD2 (7 bases each). The CDR3 has 18 amino acids. The germline V gene has CDR1 SNHLY and CDR2 FYNNEI. V lost 4 bases and J 4 bases, leaving 23 bases between the germline ends. This CDR3 is CASSAPRGLAVLYNEQFF. The CDR3 DNA is TGTGCCAGCAGTGCACCAAGGGGGCTAGCGGTACTTTACAATGAGCAGTTCTTC.

At least ten counts were recorded for this clonotype. J is TRBJ2-7 and V is TRBV2; 12 bases fit TRBD1. Germline lookup yields CDR1 SNHLY and CDR2 FYNNEI. The CDR3 loop spans 14 amino acids. The V gene end was trimmed by 6 bases and the J gene end by 4 bases; junction bases not matched to a gene: 4. In DNA form, the CDR3 reads TGTGCCAGCAGGGGACAGGGGGCATTATACGAGCAGTACTTC. Translated, it gives CASRGQGALYEQYF. The entire variable domain, with the rest obtained from reference TRBV2 and TRBJ2-7, is as follows: EPEVTQTPSHQVTQMGQEVILRCVPISNHLYFYWYRQILGQKVEFLVSFYNNEISEKSEIFDDQFSVERPDGSNFTLKIRSTKLEDSAMYFCASRGQGALYEQYFGPGTRLTVT.

This chain uses TRBV5-4 with TRBJ2-2; TRBD2 matches at 9 bases. The CDR3 has 16 amino acids. V lost 0 bases and J lost 4; bases outside the gene matches: 4. The V gene's germline CDR1 is SGHNT and CDR2 YYREEE (reference sequence). The CDR3 is CASSLGLAGLTGELFF. CDR3 DNA: TGTGCCAGCAGCTTGGGGCTAGCGGGGCTCACCGGGGAGCTGTTTTTT. The complete variable domain, with remaining parts taken from reference TRBV5-4 and TRBJ2-2, reads ETGVTQSPTHLIKTRGQQVTLRCSSQSGHNTVSWYQQALGQGPQFIFQYYREEENGRGNFPPRFSGLQFPNYSSELNVNALELDDSALYLCASSLGLAGLTGELFFGEGSRLTVL.

Only a few counts were recorded for this clonotype. The chain uses TRBV7-2 and TRBJ2-3; perhaps TRBD2 as D (6 bases). Germline CDR1 SGHTA, CDR2 FQGNSA. This CDR3 contains 16 residues. Trimming took off 1 base at V and 2 bases at J, with 13 bases between the two ends. The chain's CDR3 is CASSLGRGGDTDTQYF. The CDR3, as DNA: TGTGCCAGCAGCTTAGGTCGTGGAGGGGACACAGATACGCAGTATTTT.

This clonotype has ten or more counts. The chain recombines TRBV7-9 with TRBJ1-6, with D hard to call. This CDR3 is 12 amino acids long. V was pared by 5 bases and J by 9 bases, with 8 bases between. The V gene's germline CDR1 is SEHNR and CDR2 FQNEAQ (reference sequence). The CDR3 loop is CASSLPGSPLHF. The CDR3, as DNA: TGTGCCAGCAGCCTACCCGGTTCACCCCTCCACTTT.

The chain has TRBV6-2 or TRBV6-3 and TRBJ2-2; D gene ambiguous. Looked up from germline, CDR1 is MNHEY and CDR2 is SVGEGT. The CDR3 covers 14 residues. Trimming removed 5 bases from V and 6 bases from J, with 13 bases in between. CDR3 loop: CASSDVLVAGELFF. CDR3 sequence (DNA): TGTGCCAGCAGTGACGTGCTGGTAGCCGGGGAGCTGTTTTTT.